This paragraph covers one TCR beta chain sequence. The antigen remains undetermined. The V and J ends lost 2 bases and 4 bases respectively, with 17 bases between them. This CDR3 is built from 17 residues. Germline V CDR1 and CDR2: MDHEN, SYDVKM. Time point denoted: patch test 2, 6 weeks after DPC sensitization. Stated treatment: therapeutic diphenylcyclopropenone sensitization with weekly scalp DPC. Only after blood had been drawn was each patch test applied. Within the library, unique molecular identifiers were attached to each individual cDNA molecule. Via MiXCR, TCRdb re-called the RACE reads, giving one row per CDR3 protein. This table holds about 73,000 distinct CDR3 sequences, around 7.9% found once. This entry belongs to a study of human T cells and chemical hapten exposure. Study-wide findings and caveats: High-frequency TCRs, those above 1 in 1000, stayed the same after DPC sensitization. Patch test score showed a positive correlation with PT1 expanded TCR counts.

The V call is TRBV28, the J call TRBJ2-2; a possible D gene is TRBD1 (5 bases). This receptor was taken from a woman aged 45-65 years with alopecia areata. Some clones in this sample may be carry-over from other donors' samples. Sequences were derived from whole blood, sampled in connection with sensitization to the hapten diphenylcyclopropenone (DPC). In nucleotides, the CDR3 is TGTGCCAGCAGTTTACCCAATCCCTCGACAGTCACCGGGGAGCTGTTTTTT. Amino acid sequence: CASSLPNPSTVTGELFF.